A single sample is the source of the 21 T cell receptor beta chains below, sequenced in a study of human T cells and chemical hapten exposure. The time point is: pre-sensitization, week 0. Indicated treatment: therapeutic diphenylcyclopropenone sensitization with weekly scalp DPC. MiXCR, applied by TCRdb to the RACE reads, yields one record per CDR3 protein. The sample records about 51,000 distinct CDR3 sequences, 9.4% being singletons. This material consisted of whole blood, taken in connection with sensitization to the hapten diphenylcyclopropenone (DPC). Receptors originate from a woman aged 40 to 50 with alopecia areata. Some clones in this sample may be carry-over from other donors' samples.

The chain carries TRBV7-3 and TRBJ2-5; D unclear. CDR1 is SGHTA, CDR2 FQGTGA, per germline. The CDR3 contains 13 residues. V gave up 0 bases and J gave up 4 bases, with 6 bases separating them. The CDR3 is CASSLTVRETQYF. CDR3 coding DNA: TGTGCCAGCAGCTTAACAGTCCGAGAGACCCAGTACTTC.

This clonotype was seen ten or more times. The rearrangement links TRBV12-3 or TRBV12-4 to TRBJ2-7; D may be TRBD2 (6 bases). The V gene lost 5 bases and the J gene lost 2 bases, with 13 bases spanning the gap. The CDR3 has 14 residues. CDR3 loop: CASSPRGNTYEQYF. CDR3 nucleotides: TGTGCCAGCAGTCCTCGGGGGAACACCTACGAGCAGTACTTC.

In this sample, this clonotype turned up many times. V gene TRBV4-1 combines with J gene TRBJ2-7; possible D gene TRBD2, 5 bases. Germline values: CDR1 MGHRA, CDR2 YSYEKL. The CDR3 contains 15 residues. Trimming removed 4 bases at V and 2 bases at J, with 15 bases between. DNA for the CDR3: TGCGCCAGCAGCCCCATGGGAGCGGCTGCCTACGAGCAGTACTTC. Translated, it gives CASSPMGAAAYEQYF.

This clonotype has a handful of counts. The chain recombines TRBV4-3 with TRBJ2-3; 9 bases map to TRBD2. This CDR3 has 14 amino acids. Germline V gene sequence: CDR1 LGHNA, CDR2 YSLEER. Trimming cost V 1 base and J 7 bases; bases outside gene matches: 3. The CDR3, as DNA: TGCGCCAGCAGCCAAGCTAGCGGGACCCATACGCAGTATTTT. It encodes CASSQASGTHTQYF.

V is TRBV7-3 and J is TRBJ1-3; no clear D. Germline lookup yields CDR1 SGHTA and CDR2 FQGTGA. V lost 5 bases and J 0 bases, leaving 8 bases between the germline ends. The CDR3 sequence is 14 residues long. The CDR3 coding sequence is TGTGCCAGCAGCCTCGACGGCTCTGGAAACACCATATATTTT. Its protein is CASSLDGSGNTIYF.

This clonotype was counted many times. The germline gene is not matched at one end of the junction; a read error may be the cause. J is TRBJ2-3 and V is TRBV5-1; D remains ambiguous. Germline V gene sequence: CDR1 SGHRS, CDR2 YFSETQ. The CDR3 runs to 11 residues. CDR3 sequence: CASSFADTQYF. Written as DNA, the CDR3 is TGTGCCAGCAGTTTCGCAGATACGCAGTATTTT.

Many counts were recorded for this clonotype. The chain combines TRBV2 with TRBJ2-5, with D possibly being TRBD1 (6 bases). Germline CDR1 reads SNHLY; CDR2 reads FYNNEI. The length of the CDR3 is 14 residues. Trimming took off 4 bases at V and 4 bases at J, with 13 bases between the two ends. This CDR3 is CASSGEQGIETQYF. The CDR3 bases are TGTGCCAGCAGTGGCGAACAGGGAATAGAGACCCAGTACTTC. Full variable domain (rest looked up from reference TRBV2 and TRBJ2-5): EPEVTQTPSHQVTQMGQEVILRCVPISNHLYFYWYRQILGQKVEFLVSFYNNEISEKSEIFDDQFSVERPDGSNFTLKIRSTKLEDSAMYFCASSGEQGIETQYFGPGTRLLVL.

The V call is TRBV28, the J call TRBJ2-7; TRBD1 matches at 10 bases. Germline V gives CDR1 MDHEN, CDR2 SYDVKM. The CDR3 is 12 residues long. With V trimmed by 5 bases and J by 11 bases, 6 bases remained unmatched. The CDR3 protein is CASSVLTGGEYF. CDR3 DNA sequence: TGTGCCAGCAGTGTTCTGACAGGGGGCGAGTACTTC.

This clonotype showed up many times. This chain uses TRBV28 with TRBJ1-4, with 8 nucleotides matching TRBD1. The germline V gene has CDR1 MDHEN and CDR2 SYDVKM. The CDR3 has 14 residues. The trim removed 5 bases at V and 5 bases at J, leaving 4 bases unmatched. The CDR3 bases are TGTGCCAGCAGTAACAGGGGGTTGAATGAAAAACTGTTTTTT. It is translated as CASSNRGLNEKLFF.

This clonotype was seen at least ten times. The CDR3 loop reads CASSLTGDQPQHF. CDR3 DNA sequence: TGTGCCAGCAGCTTAACAGGGGATCAGCCCCAGCATTTT. The V and J genes are TRBV7-9 and TRBJ1-5, with 7 bases fitting TRBD1. The trim removed 2 bases at V and 5 bases at J, leaving 0 bases unmatched. There are 13 residues in the CDR3. In germline, CDR1 is SEHNR, CDR2 FQNEAQ (reference sequence).

This clonotype turned up a few times. The chain combines TRBV20-1 with TRBJ2-2, with a tentative D call TRBD2 (5 bases). The length of the CDR3 is 15 residues. CDR1 and CDR2 from the germline V gene are DFQATT and SNEGSKA (reference sequence). Trimming cost V 0 bases and J 4 bases, with 12 bases left between them. CDR3 bases: TGCAGTGCTAGAGATCGTAGCGCGACCACCGGGGAGCTGTTTTTT. Protein: CSARDRSATTGELFF.

In its sample, this clonotype was seen many times. The V and J genes are TRBV11-2 and TRBJ1-5, with unresolved D. V was cut by 4 bases and J by 3 bases, with 7 bases left in between. The CDR3 extends over 13 amino acids. Looked up from germline, CDR1 is SGHAT and CDR2 is FQNNGV. The CDR3, as DNA: TGTGCCAGCAGCTCAGTTGCCAATCAGCCCCAGCATTTT. As protein: CASSSVANQPQHF.

This chain joins TRBV29-1 and TRBJ2-2; D gene uncertain. The V gene's germline CDR1 is SQVTM and CDR2 ANQGSEA. The CDR3 sequence is 12 residues long. V was shortened by 2 bases and J by 6 bases, with 7 bases between the two germline ends. The CDR3 protein is CSVESTSGELFF. CDR3 DNA sequence: TGCAGCGTTGAAAGTACTTCCGGGGAGCTGTTTTTT.

This clonotype was seen ten or more times. This rearrangement joins TRBV6-6 to TRBJ1-4, with 7 nucleotides matching TRBD1. The CDR3 covers 15 residues. With V trimmed by 6 bases and J by 3 bases, 7 bases remained unmatched. CDR1 is MNHNY, CDR2 SVGAGI, per germline (reference sequence). DNA for the CDR3: TGTGCCAGCAGGTCCGGACAGGTACCTAATGAAAAACTGTTTTTT. Its translation is CASRSGQVPNEKLFF.

This clonotype occurred many times. V and J are TRBV9 and TRBJ2-3, with 8 bases fitting TRBD2. The CDR3 has 17 amino acids. Per germline, CDR1 SGDLS and CDR2 YYNGEE. V was clipped by 4 bases and J by 2 bases; unmatched bases: 12. CDR3 sequence (DNA): TGTGCCAGCAGCCCACGACTAGGAGCGGGGGCCACAGATACGCAGTATTTT. Its translation: CASSPRLGAGATDTQYF.

This chain's CDR3 is CASSYQGNRGWAFF. The CDR3 DNA reads TGTGCCAGCAGTTACCAGGGTAACAGAGGGTGGGCTTTCTTT. The chain uses TRBV12-3 or TRBV12-4 and TRBJ1-1, with a tentative D call TRBD1 (5 bases). The germline V and J ends were trimmed by 4 bases and 11 bases, with 20 bases remaining between them. The CDR3 length is 14 residues.

CDR3 loop: CASSSFGTYSNQPQHF. In DNA form, the CDR3 reads TGTGCCAGCAGCTCCTTCGGAACTTATAGCAATCAGCCCCAGCATTTT. V usage is TRBV5-5 and J usage is TRBJ1-5; no definite D call. V lost 3 bases, J lost 0 bases, and 13 bases lay in between. The CDR3 extends over 16 amino acids. CDR1 is SGHKS, CDR2 YYEKEE, per germline (reference sequence).

This clonotype came up many times. V usage is TRBV18 and J usage is TRBJ1-2; 7 bases are a match to TRBD1. Germline V gene lookup returns CDR1 KGHSH and CDR2 LQKENI. The CDR3 is 16 amino acids. V shed 3 bases, J shed 0 bases, and the junction held 7 bases outside the gene matches. CDR3 in DNA: TGTGCCAGCTCACCGACAACAGGGGAAACTAACTATGGCTACACCTTC. It translates to CASSPTTGETNYGYTF.

This clonotype was seen repeatedly, ten times or more. This chain links TRBV11-2 with TRBJ1-5, with D possibly TRBD1 on 6 matching bases. Trimming removed 4 bases from V and 1 base from J, with 11 bases in between. Per germline, CDR1 SGHAT and CDR2 FQNNGV. CDR3 length: 15 amino acids. The CDR3 coding sequence is TGTGCCAGCAGCTCGACCACAGGGAGCAATCAGCCCCAGCATTTT. Its protein product is CASSSTTGSNQPQHF.

This clonotype was seen a few times. The chain carries TRBV5-4 and TRBJ2-3; D is unresolved. Per germline, CDR1 SGHNT and CDR2 YYREEE (reference sequence). The CDR3 spans 15 residues. V lost 3 bases and J 2 bases, leaving 13 bases between the germline ends. This chain's CDR3 is CASSSPRQNTDTQYF. The CDR3 DNA is TGTGCCAGCAGCTCCCCCCGGCAGAACACAGATACGCAGTATTTT.

This clonotype has at least ten counts. The J gene is TRBJ1-1, the V gene TRBV28, with TRBD1 as a possible D gene (5 bases). Germline V gives CDR1 MDHEN, CDR2 SYDVKM. The CDR3 runs to 11 residues. V was trimmed by 10 bases and J by 7 bases, leaving 13 bases between them. The DNA of the CDR3 is TGTGCCACCGAGGGACGGTATGAAGCTTTCTTT. This gives the protein CATEGRYEAFF.